The 2 T cell receptor beta chains presented below share a single source sample, sequenced in a study of blood T cell repertoires in COVID-19. The assay was immunoSEQ multiplex PCR, and TCRdb's table has in-frame clones only and misses some. The data show about 480,000 clones, with 70% to 90% seen just once and 1.5% to 2% held by the top ten. Material: PBMCs or T cells enriched from blood (not recorded which). The receptor set was obtained from a woman in her thirties or forties who had recovered from COVID-19.

CDR3 amino acids: CASSPTTYNEQFF. The CDR3 nucleotides read TGTGCCAGCAGCCCAACTACCTACAATGAGCAGTTCTTC. The V call is TRBV7-2, the J call TRBJ2-1, with unresolved D. This CDR3 is 13 amino acids long. Trimming removed 5 bases at V and 2 bases at J, with 7 bases between. CDR1 and CDR2 from the germline V gene are SGHTA and FQGNSA.

V gene TRBV19 combines with J gene TRBJ1-2; TRBD1 aligns across 12 bases. CDR3 length equals 18 residues. Per germline, CDR1 LNHDA and CDR2 SQIVND (reference sequence). Losses at the gene ends were 6 bases for V and 3 bases for J; bases not matched to a gene: 14. CDR3 nucleotides: TGTGCCAGTAGCGGAAACGCCGGGACAGGGGGCGCTGACTATGGCTACACCTTC. This translates into CASSGNAGTGGADYGYTF.